The rows below give T cell receptor beta chains drawn from one sample of a study of response to subunit inactivated influenza vaccine. Each CDR3 protein is one row after TCRdb ran MiXCR on the RT-PCR reads. The table includes hundreds of thousands of distinct CDR3 sequences, approximately 15% detected once. This specimen was PBMCs from blood, taken 12 days after vaccination. These TCRs come from a man aged 50 to 59 who received an inactivated influenza vaccine. CDR3s include the opening cysteine and the closing phenylalanine or tryptophan.

v_call	j_call	cdr3_aa
TRBV5-1	TRBJ2-1	CASSSGYNEQFF
TRBV29-1	TRBJ2-1	CSAGGGGLSYNEQFF
TRBV7-2	TRBJ1-5	CASSPQSGWSNQPQHF
TRBV6-2/TRBV6-3	TRBJ1-1	CATREGLGTEAFF
TRBV30	TRBJ1-1	CAWKRGGNTEAFF
TRBV11-2	TRBJ2-7	CASSTRGAGGWSYEQYF
TRBV9	TRBJ1-4	CASSASVFPGATNEKLFF
TRBV7-3	TRBJ2-1	CASSLRSGRAGDEQFF
TRBV12-3/TRBV12-4	TRBJ1-5	CASSLSGALRQPQHF
TRBV24-1	TRBJ2-7	CATSQPTGGLDEQYF
TRBV6-5	TRBJ2-5	CASSYSGDTETQYF
TRBV29-1	TRBJ2-7	CSVGRTDSYEQYF
TRBV24-1	TRBJ2-7	CATSDRWSSYEQYF
TRBV28	TRBJ1-2	CASMGSNYGYTF
TRBV12-3/TRBV12-4	TRBJ2-1	CATQTSRSSYNEQFF
TRBV7-2	TRBJ2-7	CASSFTLQGSTPSEQYF